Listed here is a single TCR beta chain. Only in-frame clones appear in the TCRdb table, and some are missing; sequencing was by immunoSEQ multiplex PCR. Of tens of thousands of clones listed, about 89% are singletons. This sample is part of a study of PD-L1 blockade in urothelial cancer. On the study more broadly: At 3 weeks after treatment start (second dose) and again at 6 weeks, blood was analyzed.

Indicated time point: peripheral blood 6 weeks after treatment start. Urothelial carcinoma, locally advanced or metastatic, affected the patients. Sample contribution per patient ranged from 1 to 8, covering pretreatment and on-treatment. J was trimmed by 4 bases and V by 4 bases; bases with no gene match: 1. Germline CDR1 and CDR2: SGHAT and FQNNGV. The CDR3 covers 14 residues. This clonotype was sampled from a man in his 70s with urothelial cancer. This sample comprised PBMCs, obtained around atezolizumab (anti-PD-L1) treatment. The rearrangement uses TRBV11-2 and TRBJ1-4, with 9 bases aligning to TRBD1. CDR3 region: CASSWDRVNEKLFF. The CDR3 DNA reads TGTGCCAGCAGCTGGGACAGGGTTAATGAAAAACTGTTTTTT.